Sequencing of this T cell receptor (beta chain) was carried out in a study of blood T cell repertoires in COVID-19. In the study overall: Acute and convalescent COVID-19 samples came from the United States, Italy and Spain.

How the authors handled the data: Researchers report that nucleated cell counts were estimated from reference gene primer amplification. The repertoire was sequenced with immunoSEQ multiplex PCR; TCRdb's copy has only in-frame clones and lacks some. V, J and clone size are taken as reported in that table, and D and trimming were inferred from the DNA itself. This table holds about 140,000 clones, about four fifths found once. In germline, CDR1 is MDHEN, CDR2 SYDVKM. This CDR3 spans 13 amino acids. V was trimmed by 5 bases and J by 2 bases, leaving 10 bases between them. Sequencing input: peripheral blood. The origin of this receptor is a human donor in a cohort sampled during active COVID-19. V usage is TRBV28 and J usage is TRBJ2-7; D is unclear. The CDR3 reads CASSPAVTYEQYF. The CDR3 region has the DNA TGTGCCAGCAGTCCCGCGGTTACCTACGAGCAGTACTTC.